This T cell receptor beta chain is drawn from a study of identifying expanded T cells in peripheral blood. Details on this clone: Its antigen is currently unknown.

The study's findings and limits: Clone count variance between roughly 2-week samples rose with total template count.

The table came from immunoSEQ multiplex PCR; TCRdb's copy has only in-frame clones and leaves some out. Of approximately 75,000 clones in the sample, roughly 90% are singletons; the top ten hold over 2.5%. V was trimmed by 5 bases and J by 7 bases, leaving 15 bases between them. Germline V gene lookup returns CDR1 SGHDN and CDR2 FVKESK. The CDR3 extends over 13 amino acids. Sequenced material: blood. This chain uses TRBV14 with TRBJ2-7; D is possibly TRBD1 or TRBD2 (5 bases each). The source of this sequence is a person aged 18-70 years in good health. The CDR3: CASSEDDEGEQYF. CDR3 bases: TGTGCCAGCAGCGAGGACGACGAGGGGGAGCAGTACTTC.